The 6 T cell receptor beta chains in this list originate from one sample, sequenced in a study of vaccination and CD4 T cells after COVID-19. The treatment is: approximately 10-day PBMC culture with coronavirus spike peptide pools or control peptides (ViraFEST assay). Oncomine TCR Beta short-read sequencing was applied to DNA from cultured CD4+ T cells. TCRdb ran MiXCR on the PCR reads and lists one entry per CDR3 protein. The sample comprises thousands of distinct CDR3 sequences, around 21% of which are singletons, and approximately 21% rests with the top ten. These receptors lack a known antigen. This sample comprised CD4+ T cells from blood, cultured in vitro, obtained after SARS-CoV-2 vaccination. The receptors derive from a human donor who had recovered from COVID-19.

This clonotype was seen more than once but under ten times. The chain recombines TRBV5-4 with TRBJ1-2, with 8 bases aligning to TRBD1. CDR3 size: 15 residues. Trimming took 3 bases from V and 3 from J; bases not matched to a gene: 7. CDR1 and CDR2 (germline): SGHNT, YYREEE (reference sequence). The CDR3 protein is CASSSPGTGDYGYTF. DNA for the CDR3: TGTGCCAGCAGCTCCCCCGGGACAGGCGACTATGGCTACACCTTC. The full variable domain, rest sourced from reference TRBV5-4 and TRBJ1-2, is ETGVTQSPTHLIKTRGQQVTLRCSSQSGHNTVSWYQQALGQGPQFIFQYYREEENGRGNFPPRFSGLQFPNYSSELNVNALELDDSALYLCASSSPGTGDYGYTFGSGTRLTVV.

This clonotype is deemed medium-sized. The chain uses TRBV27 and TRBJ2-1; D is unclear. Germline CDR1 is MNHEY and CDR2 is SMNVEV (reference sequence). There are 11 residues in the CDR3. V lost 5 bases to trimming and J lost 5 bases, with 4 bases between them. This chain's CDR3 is CASSGNNEQFF. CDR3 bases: TGTGCCAGCAGTGGGAACAATGAGCAGTTCTTC.

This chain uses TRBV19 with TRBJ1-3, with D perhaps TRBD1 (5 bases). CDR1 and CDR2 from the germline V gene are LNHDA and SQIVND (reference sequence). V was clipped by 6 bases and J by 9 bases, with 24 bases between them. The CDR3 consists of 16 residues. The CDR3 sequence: CASSGRTGTTGGTIYF. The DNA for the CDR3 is TGTGCCAGTAGCGGAAGAACAGGTACAACCGGAGGCACCATATATTTT.

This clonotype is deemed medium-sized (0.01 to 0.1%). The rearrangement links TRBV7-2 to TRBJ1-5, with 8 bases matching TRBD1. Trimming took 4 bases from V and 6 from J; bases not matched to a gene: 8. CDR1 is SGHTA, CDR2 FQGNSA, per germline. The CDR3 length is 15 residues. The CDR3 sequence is CASSSRTGSGQPQHF. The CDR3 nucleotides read TGTGCCAGCAGCTCACGGACAGGGTCGGGTCAGCCCCAGCATTTT.

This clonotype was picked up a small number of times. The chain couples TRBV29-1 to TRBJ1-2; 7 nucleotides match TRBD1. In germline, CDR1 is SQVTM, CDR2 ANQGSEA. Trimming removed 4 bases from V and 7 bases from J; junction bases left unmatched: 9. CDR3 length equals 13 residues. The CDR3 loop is CSVVLLGGSGYTF. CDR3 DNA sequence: TGCAGCGTTGTACTCTTAGGGGGCTCTGGCTACACCTTC. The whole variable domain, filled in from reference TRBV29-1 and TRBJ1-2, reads SAVISQKPSRDICQRGTSLTIQCQVDSQVTMMFWYRQQPGQSLTLIATANQGSEATYESGFVIDKFPISRPNLTFSTLTVSNMSPEDSSIYLCSVVLLGGSGYTFGSGTRLTVV.

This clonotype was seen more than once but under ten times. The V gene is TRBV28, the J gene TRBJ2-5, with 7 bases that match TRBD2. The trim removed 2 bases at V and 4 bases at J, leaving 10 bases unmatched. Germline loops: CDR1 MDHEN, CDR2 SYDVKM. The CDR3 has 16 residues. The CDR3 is CASSLPSPSGGETQYF. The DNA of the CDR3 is TGTGCCAGCAGTTTACCCTCCCCTAGCGGAGGAGAGACCCAGTACTTC.